This T cell receptor (beta chain) was observed in a study of T-cell reconstitution after alpha-beta-depleted transplantation in children (dated by TCRdb to 2016 to 2018). Broadly, across the study: Using TCR repertoire profiling, the study followed T-cell immune reconstitution in a quantitative way in children after TCRalphabeta/CD19-depleted allogeneic hematopoietic cell transplantation.

The germline V gene gives CDR1 as SGHTS and CDR2 as YDEGEE. The CDR3 measures 17 amino acids from cysteine to phenylalanine. Just the 51-base CDR3 DNA is kept, in frame starting at base 1. Unmatched junction bases come to 9, with V trimmed by 5 bases and J by 2 bases. Libraries were built with PCR. Sequenced using an Illumina HiSeq 2500. TCR libraries were prepared with molecular barcoding, using unique molecular identifiers to normalize TCRbeta repertoire quantification. Starting from the raw public reads, TCRdb applied fastp trimming at Q25, assembled clones with MiXCR and retained in-frame beta chains. Records with the same CDR3 protein are collapsed into one entry carrying the most frequent genes and DNA. The sample table contains over 550,000 distinct CDR3 sequences; only one count was recorded for approximately 10% of them. The ten largest clones take up about 4% of the sample. Concerning this clonotype: What this receptor recognizes is not known. No per-base quality is available; no much larger clone lies one base away.

This sample comprised PBMCs from the stem cell graft donor, obtained from the stem cell graft. The TCR originated in a human donor who donated a stem cell graft to a child with acute myeloid leukemia. The sequence is built from TRBV5-8 and TRBJ2-1, and TRBD2 matches 11 of the central bases. The sequenced DNA is TGTGCCAGCAGTACCGGACGGGGACTAGCGGCCTACAATGAGCAGTTCTTC. Translated, it gives CASSTGRGLAAYNEQFF.